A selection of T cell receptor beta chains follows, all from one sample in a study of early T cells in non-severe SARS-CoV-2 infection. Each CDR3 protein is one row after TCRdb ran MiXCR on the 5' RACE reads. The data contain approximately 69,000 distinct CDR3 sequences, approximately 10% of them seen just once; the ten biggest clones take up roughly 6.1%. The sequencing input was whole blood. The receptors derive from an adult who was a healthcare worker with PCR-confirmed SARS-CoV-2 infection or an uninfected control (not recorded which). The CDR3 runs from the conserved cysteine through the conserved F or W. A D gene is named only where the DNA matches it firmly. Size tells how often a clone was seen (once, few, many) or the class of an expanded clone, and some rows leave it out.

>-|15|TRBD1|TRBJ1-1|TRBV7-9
CASSLIRGTNTEAFF
TGTGCCAGCAGCTTAATCAGGGGGACGAACACTGAAGCTTTCTTT
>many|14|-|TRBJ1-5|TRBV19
CASSPRGGSQPQHF
TGTGCCAGTAGCCCGAGGGGGGGGAGCCAGCCCCAGCATTTT
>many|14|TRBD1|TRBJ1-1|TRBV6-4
CASSSTGMGTEAFF
TGTGCCAGCAGTTCGACAGGGATGGGGACTGAAGCTTTCTTT
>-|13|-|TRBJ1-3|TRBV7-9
CASSLSSGNTIYF
TGTGCCAGCAGCTTATCCTCTGGAAACACCATATATTTT
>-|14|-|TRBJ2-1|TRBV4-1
CASSYVPGRNEQFF
TGCGCCAGCAGCTACGTCCCAGGCAGGAATGAGCAGTTCTTC
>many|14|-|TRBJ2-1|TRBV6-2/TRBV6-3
CASSYSSGERKQFF
TGTGCCAGCAGTTACTCCTCAGGGGAGAGGAAGCAGTTCTTC
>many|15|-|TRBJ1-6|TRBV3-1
CASSQVTGNVSPLHF
TGTGCCAGCAGCCAAGTGACCGGGAACGTTTCACCCCTCCACTTT
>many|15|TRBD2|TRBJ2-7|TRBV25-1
CASSGSRGRGYEQYF
TGTGCCAGCAGTGGGAGTCGCGGGAGAGGCTACGAGCAGTACTTC
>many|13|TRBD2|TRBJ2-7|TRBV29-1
CSVSPGGAHEQYF
TGCAGCGTCTCCCCGGGGGGGGCTCACGAGCAGTACTTC
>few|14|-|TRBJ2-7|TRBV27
CASSLSGGFYEQYF
TGTGCCAGCAGTTTATCAGGGGGTTTTTACGAGCAGTACTTC
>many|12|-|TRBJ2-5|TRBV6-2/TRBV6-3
CASSIKGETQYF
TGTGCCAGCAGTATAAAGGGGGAGACCCAGTACTTC
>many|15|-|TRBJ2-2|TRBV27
CASSSGEFYTGELFF
TGTGCCAGCAGTTCGGGGGAATTTTACACCGGGGAGCTGTTTTTT
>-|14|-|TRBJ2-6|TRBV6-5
CASSYFSGANVLTF
TGTGCCAGCAGCTACTTCTCTGGGGCCAACGTCCTGACTTTC
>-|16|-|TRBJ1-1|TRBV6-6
CASSYALTGGGTEAFF
TGTGCCAGCAGTTACGCCCTCACGGGGGGTGGCACTGAAGCTTTCTTT
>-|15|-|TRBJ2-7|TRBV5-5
CASSLGEIRSYEQYF
TGTGCCAGCAGCTTAGGGGAGATCCGCTCCTACGAGCAGTACTTC
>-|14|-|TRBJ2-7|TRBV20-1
CSARDGTSPYEQYF
TGCAGTGCTAGAGACGGAACTAGCCCCTACGAGCAGTACTTC
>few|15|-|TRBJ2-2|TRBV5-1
CASSDSILYTGELFF
TGCGCCAGTTCCGACAGCATCCTATACACCGGGGAGCTGTTTTTT
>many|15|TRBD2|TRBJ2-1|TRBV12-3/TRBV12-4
CASSPDPGGYNEQFF
TGTGCCAGCAGTCCTGACCCGGGGGGGTACAATGAGCAGTTCTTC
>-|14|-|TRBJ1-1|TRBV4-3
CASSQDRENTEAFF
TGCGCCAGCAGCCAAGATCGGGAGAACACTGAAGCTTTCTTT
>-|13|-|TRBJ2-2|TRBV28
CASSLWRTGELFF
TGTGCCAGCAGTTTATGGCGGACCGGGGAGCTGTTTTTT
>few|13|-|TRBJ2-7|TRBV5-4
CASSLPSGNEQYF
TGTGCCAGCAGCTTACCCTCAGGGAACGAGCAGTACTTC
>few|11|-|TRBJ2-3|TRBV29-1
CSVETTDTQYF
TGCAGCGTTGAAACCACAGATACGCAGTATTTT
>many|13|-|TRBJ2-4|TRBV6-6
CASSRSRENIQYF
TGTGCCAGCAGCCGTTCACGGGAAAACATTCAGTACTTC
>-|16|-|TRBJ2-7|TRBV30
CAWGPSFADPRAEQYF
TGTGCCTGGGGCCCGAGTTTCGCGGACCCCAGGGCCGAGCAGTACTTC
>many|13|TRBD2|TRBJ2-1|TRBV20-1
CSYPGLATDEQFF
TGCAGTTACCCGGGACTAGCAACGGATGAGCAGTTCTTC
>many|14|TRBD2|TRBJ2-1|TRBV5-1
CASSLALLAKEQFF
TGCGCCAGCAGCTTGGCCCTACTAGCGAAGGAGCAGTTCTTC
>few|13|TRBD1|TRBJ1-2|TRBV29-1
CSVNSGGNYGYTF
TGCAGCGTTAATTCAGGGGGCAACTATGGCTACACCTTC
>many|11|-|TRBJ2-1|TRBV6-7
CASSYETEQFF
TGTGCCAGCAGTTACGAAACTGAGCAGTTCTTC
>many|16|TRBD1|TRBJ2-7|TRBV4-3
CASSQDLGQGGYEQYF
TGCGCCAGCAGCCAAGATCTGGGACAGGGGGGCTACGAGCAGTACTTC